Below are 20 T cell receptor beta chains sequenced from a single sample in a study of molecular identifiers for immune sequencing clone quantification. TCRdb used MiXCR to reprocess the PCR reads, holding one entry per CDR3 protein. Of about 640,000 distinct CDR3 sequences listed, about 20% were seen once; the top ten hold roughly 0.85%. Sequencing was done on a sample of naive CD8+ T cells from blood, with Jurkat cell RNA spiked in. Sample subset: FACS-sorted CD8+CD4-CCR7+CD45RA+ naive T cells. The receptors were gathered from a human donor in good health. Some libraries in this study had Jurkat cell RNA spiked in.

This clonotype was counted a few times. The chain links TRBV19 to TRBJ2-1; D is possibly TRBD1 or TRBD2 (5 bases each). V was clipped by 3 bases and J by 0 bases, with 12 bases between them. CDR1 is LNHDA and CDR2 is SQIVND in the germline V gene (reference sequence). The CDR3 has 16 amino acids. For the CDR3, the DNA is TGTGCCAGTAGTATGCAGGGTAGCGCCTCCTACAATGAGCAGTTCTTC. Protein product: CASSMQGSASYNEQFF. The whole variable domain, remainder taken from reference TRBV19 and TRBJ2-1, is DGGITQSPKYLFRKEGQNVTLSCEQNLNHDAMYWYRQDPGQGLRLIYYSQIVNDFQKGDIAEGYSVSREKKESFPLTVTSAQKNPTAFYLCASSMQGSASYNEQFFGPGTRLTVL.

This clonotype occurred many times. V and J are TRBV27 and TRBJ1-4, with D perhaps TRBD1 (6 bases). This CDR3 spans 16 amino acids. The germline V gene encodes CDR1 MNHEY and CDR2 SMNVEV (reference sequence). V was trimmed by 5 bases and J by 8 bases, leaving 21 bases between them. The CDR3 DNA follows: TGTGCCAGCAGTCCTACGTGGGACATTAACGCGGAAAAACTGTTTTTT. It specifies CASSPTWDINAEKLFF.

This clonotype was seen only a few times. CDR3 region: CASSESGRYVPGELFF. The CDR3 DNA sequence: TGTGCCAGCAGCGAATCGGGCCGGTATGTTCCCGGGGAGCTGTTTTTT. The chain has TRBV7-9 and TRBJ2-2; no clear D. Trimming pared 5 bases from V and 6 bases from J, leaving 19 bases between. This CDR3 has 16 residues. Looked up from germline, CDR1 is SEHNR and CDR2 is FQNEAQ (reference sequence).

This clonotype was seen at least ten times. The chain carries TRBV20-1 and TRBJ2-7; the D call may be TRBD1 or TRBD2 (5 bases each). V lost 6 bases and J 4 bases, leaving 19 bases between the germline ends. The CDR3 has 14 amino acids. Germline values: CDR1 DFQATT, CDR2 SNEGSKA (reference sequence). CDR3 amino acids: CSAQDSGRSYEQYF. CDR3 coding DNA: TGCAGTGCCCAGGATTCAGGGAGATCATACGAGCAGTACTTC.

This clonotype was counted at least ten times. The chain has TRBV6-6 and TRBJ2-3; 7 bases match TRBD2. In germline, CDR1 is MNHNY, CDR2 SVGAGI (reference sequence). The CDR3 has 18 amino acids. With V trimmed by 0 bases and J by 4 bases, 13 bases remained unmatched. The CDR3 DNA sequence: TGTGCCAGCAGTTACTCTCCGGGAGGCAGAATAGGGTCAGATACGCAGTATTTT. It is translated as CASSYSPGGRIGSDTQYF.

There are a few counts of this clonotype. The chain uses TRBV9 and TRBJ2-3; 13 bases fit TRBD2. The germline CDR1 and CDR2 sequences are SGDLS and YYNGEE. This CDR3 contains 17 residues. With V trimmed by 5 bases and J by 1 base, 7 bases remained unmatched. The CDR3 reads CASSQGLAGWGTDTQYF. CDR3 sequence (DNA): TGTGCCAGCAGTCAGGGACTAGCGGGATGGGGCACAGATACGCAGTATTTT.

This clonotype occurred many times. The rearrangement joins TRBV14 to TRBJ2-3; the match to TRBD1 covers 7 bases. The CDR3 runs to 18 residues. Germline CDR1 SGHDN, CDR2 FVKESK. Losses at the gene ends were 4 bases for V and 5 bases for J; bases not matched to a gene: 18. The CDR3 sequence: CASSLANVITGALDTQYF. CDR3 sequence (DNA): TGTGCCAGCAGCCTCGCGAACGTAATTACAGGGGCGTTAGATACGCAGTATTTT. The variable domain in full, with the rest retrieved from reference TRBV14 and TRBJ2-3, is EAGVTQFPSHSVIEKGQTVTLRCDPISGHDNLYWYRRVMGKEIKFLLHFVKESKQDESGMPNNRFLAERTGGTYSTLKVQPAELEDSGVYFCASSLANVITGALDTQYFGPGTRLTVL.

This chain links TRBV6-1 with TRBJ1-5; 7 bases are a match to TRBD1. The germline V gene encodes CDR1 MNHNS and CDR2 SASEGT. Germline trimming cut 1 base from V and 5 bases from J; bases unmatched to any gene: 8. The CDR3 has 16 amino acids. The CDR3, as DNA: TGTGCCAGCAGTGAAGACAGACAGGGCCTCGATCAGCCCCAGCATTTT. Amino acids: CASSEDRQGLDQPQHF.

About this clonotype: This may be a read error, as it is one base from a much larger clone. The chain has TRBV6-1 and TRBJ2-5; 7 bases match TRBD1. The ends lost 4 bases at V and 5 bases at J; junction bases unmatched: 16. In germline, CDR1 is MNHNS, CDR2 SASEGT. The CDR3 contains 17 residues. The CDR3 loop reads CASSGAVQGQGQETQYF. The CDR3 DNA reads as TGTGCCAGCAGTGGAGCCGTACAGGGCCAGGGACAGGAGACCCAGTACTTC.

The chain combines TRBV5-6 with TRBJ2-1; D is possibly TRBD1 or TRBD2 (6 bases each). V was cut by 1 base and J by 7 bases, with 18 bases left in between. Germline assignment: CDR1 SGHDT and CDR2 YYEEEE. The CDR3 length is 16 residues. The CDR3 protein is CASSLSLGGRLNEQFF. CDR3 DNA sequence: TGTGCCAGCAGCTTGTCTCTCGGGGGCCGGCTAAATGAGCAGTTCTTC.

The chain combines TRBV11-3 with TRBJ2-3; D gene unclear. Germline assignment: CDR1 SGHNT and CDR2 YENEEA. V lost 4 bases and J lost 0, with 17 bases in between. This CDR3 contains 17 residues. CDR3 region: CASSSGIRVTSTDTQYF. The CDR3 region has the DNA TGTGCCAGCAGCTCAGGAATAAGAGTAACTAGCACAGATACGCAGTATTTT.

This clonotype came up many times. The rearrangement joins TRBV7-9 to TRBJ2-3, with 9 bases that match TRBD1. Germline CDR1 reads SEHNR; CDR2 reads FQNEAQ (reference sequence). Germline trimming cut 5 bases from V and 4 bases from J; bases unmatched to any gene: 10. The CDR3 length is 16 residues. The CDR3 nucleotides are TGTGCCAGCAGCGTAACCGGGACAGGGATTCCAGATACGCAGTATTTT. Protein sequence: CASSVTGTGIPDTQYF.

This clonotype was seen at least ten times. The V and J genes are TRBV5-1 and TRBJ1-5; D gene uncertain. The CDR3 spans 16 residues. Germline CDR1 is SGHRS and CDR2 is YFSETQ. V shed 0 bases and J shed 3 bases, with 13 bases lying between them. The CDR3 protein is CASSLEAESVNQPQHF. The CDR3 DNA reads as TGCGCCAGCAGCTTGGAGGCAGAAAGCGTCAATCAGCCCCAGCATTTT.

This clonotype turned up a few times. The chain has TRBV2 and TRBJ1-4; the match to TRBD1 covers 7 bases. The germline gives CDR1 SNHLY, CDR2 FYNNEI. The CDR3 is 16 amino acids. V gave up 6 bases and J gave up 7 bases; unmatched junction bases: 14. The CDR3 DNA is TGTGCCAGCAGCGCCAATATAGACAGGGCACCTGAAAAACTGTTTTTT. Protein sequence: CASSANIDRAPEKLFF.

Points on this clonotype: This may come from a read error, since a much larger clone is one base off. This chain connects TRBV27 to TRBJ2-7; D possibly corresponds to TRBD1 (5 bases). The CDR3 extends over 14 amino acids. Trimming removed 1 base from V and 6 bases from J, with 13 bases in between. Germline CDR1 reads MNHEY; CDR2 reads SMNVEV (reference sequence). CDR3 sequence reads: CASSLWGQGAEQYF. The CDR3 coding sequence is TGTGCCAGCAGTTTATGGGGTCAGGGTGCCGAGCAGTACTTC.

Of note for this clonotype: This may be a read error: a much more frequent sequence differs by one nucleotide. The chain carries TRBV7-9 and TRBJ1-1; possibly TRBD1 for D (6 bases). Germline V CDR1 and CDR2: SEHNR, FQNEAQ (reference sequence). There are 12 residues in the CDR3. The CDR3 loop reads CAGTDSNTEASF. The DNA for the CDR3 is TGTGCCGGGACGGACAGTAACACTGAAGCTTCCTTT.

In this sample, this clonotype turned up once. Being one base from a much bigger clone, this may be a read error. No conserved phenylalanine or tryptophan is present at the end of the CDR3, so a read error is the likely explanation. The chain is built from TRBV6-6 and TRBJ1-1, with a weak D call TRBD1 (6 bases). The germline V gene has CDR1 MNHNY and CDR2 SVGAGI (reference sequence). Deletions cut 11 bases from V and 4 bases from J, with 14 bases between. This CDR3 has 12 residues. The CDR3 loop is CAGRDKLTEAFL. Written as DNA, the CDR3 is TGTGCCGGCCGGGACAAACTCACTGAAGCTTTCCTT.

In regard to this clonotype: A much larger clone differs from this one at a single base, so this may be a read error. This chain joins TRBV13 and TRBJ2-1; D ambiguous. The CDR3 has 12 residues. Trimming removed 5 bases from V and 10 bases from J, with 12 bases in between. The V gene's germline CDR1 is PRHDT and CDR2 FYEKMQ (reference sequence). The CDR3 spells CASSREDPEQFF. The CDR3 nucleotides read TGTGCCAGCAGCCGAGAGGATCCCGAGCAGTTCTTC.

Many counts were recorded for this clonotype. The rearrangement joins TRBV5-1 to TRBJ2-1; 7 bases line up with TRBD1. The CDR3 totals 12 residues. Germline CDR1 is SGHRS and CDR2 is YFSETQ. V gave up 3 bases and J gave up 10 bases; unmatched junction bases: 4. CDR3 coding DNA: TGCGCCAGCAGCTGGGGGACAGAAGAGCAGTTCTTC. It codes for CASSWGTEEQFF.

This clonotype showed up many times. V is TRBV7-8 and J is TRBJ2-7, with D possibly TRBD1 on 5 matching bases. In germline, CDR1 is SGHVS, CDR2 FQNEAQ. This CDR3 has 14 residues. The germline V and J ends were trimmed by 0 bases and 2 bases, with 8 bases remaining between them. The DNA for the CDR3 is TGTGCCAGCAGCTTAGCCCTACAGGCCTACGAGCAGTACTTC. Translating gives CASSLALQAYEQYF.